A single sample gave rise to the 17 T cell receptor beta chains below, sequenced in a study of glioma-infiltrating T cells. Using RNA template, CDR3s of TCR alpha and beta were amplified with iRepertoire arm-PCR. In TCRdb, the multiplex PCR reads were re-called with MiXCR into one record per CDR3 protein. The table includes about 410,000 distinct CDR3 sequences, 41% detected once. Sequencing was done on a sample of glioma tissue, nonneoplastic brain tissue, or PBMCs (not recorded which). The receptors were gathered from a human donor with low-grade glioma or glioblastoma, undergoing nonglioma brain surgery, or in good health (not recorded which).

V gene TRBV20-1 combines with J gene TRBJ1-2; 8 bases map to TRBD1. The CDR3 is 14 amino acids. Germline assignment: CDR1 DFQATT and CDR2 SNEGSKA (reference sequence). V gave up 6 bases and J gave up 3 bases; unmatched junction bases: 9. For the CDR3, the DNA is TGCAGTGCAAAAACGGACAGGGCACACTATGGCTACACCTTC. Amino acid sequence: CSAKTDRAHYGYTF.

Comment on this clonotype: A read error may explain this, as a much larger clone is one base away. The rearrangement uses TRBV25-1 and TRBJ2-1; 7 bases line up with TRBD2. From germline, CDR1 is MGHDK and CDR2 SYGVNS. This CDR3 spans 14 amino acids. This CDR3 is CARSETGTINEQFF. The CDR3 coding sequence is TGTGCCCGCAGTGAGACCGGGACTATCAATGAGCAGTTCTTC.

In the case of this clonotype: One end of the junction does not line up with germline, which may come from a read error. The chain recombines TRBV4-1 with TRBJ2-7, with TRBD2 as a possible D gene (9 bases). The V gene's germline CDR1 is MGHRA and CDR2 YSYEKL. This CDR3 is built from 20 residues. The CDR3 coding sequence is TGCGCCAGCAGCCAAGTATACGGGACAGGCCTAGCGGGGAGCTCCCACGAGCAGTACTTC. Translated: CASSQVYGTGLAGSSHEQYF.

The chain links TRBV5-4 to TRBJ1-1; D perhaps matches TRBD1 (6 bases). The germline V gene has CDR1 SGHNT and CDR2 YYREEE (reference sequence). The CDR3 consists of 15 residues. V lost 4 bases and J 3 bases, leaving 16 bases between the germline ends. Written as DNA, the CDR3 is TGTGCCAGCAGCCAGAAAGAACAGGGCTACACTGAAGCTTTCTTT. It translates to CASSQKEQGYTEAFF.

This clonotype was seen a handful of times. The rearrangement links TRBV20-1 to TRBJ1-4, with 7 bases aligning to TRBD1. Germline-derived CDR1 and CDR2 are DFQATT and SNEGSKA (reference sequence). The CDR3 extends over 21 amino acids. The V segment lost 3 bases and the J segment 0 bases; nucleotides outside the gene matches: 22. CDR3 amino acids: CSARGGARQGIWDATNEKLFF. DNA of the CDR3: TGCAGTGCTAGGGGAGGGGCTAGACAGGGAATTTGGGATGCAACTAATGAAAAACTGTTTTTT.

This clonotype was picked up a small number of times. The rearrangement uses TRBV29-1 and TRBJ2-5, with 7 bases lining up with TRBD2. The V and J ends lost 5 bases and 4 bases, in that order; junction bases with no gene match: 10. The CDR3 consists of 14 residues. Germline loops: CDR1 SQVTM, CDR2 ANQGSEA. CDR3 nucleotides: TGCAGCGTTATCGGCGGGAGTGGAGGAGAGACCCAGTACTTC. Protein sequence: CSVIGGSGGETQYF. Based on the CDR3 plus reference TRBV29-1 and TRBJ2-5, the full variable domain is SAVISQKPSRDICQRGTSLTIQCQVDSQVTMMFWYRQQPGQSLTLIATANQGSEATYESGFVIDKFPISRPNLTFSTLTVSNMSPEDSSIYLCSVIGGSGGETQYFGPGTRLLVL.

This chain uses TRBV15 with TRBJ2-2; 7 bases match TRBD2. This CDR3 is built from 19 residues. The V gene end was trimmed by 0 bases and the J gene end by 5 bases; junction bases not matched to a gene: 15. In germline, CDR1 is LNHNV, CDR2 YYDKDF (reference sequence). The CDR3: CATSRDGRGGSRETGELFF. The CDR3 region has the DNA TGTGCCACCAGCAGAGATGGACGGGGCGGGAGTCGAGAGACCGGGGAGCTGTTTTTT.

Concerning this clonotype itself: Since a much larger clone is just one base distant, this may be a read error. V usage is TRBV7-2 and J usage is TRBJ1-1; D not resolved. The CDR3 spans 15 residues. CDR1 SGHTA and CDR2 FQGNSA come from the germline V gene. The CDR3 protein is CASSLIRAPNNEAFF. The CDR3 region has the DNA TGTGCCAGCAGCTTAATAAGGGCGCCTAACAATGAAGCTTTCTTT.

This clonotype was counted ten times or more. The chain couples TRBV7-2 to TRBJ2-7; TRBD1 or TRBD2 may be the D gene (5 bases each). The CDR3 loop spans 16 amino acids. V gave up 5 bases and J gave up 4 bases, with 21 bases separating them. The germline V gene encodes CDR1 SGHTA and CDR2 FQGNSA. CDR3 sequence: CASSVRDADLPYEQYF. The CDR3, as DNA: TGTGCCAGCAGCGTCCGGGACGCTGACCTTCCTTACGAGCAGTACTTC.

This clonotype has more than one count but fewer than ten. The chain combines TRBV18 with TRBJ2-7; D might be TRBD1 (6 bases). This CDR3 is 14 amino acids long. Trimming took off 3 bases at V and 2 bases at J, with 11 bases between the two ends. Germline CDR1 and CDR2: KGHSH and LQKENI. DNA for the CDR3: TGTGCCAGCTCACCGGGACACGCTCCCTACGAGCAGTACTTC. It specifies CASSPGHAPYEQYF.

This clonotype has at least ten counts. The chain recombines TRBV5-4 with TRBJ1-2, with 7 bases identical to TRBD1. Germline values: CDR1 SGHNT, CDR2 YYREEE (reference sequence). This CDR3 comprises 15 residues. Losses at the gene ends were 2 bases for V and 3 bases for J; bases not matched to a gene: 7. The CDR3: CASSLRDSDYYGYTF. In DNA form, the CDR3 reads TGTGCCAGCAGCTTACGGGACAGCGATTACTATGGCTACACCTTC.

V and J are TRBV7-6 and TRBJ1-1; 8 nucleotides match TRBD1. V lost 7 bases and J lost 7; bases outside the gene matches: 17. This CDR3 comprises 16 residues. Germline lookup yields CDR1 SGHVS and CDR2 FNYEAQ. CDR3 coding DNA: TGTGCCAGCACCGGCCGAGGACAGGGTATGAACGGTGAAGCTTTCTTT. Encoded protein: CASTGRGQGMNGEAFF.

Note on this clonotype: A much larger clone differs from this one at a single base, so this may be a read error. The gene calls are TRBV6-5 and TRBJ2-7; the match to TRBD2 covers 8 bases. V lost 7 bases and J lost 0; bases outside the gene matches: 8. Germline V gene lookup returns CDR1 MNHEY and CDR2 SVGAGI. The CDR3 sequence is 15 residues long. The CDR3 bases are TGTGCCAGCAAAGGTGGGGCGGGAGGCTCCTACGAGCAGTACTTC. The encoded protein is CASKGGAGGSYEQYF.

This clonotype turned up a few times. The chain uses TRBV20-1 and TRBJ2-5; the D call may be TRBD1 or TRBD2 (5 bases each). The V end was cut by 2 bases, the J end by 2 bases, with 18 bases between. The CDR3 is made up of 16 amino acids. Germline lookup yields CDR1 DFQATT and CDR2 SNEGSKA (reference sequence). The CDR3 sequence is CSARPSLGGSQETQYF. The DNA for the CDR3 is TGCAGTGCTAGACCCTCACTTGGGGGTTCTCAAGAGACCCAGTACTTC.

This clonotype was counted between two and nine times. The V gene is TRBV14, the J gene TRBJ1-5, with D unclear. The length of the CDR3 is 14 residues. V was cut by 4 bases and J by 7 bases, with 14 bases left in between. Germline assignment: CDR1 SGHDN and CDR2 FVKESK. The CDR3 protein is CASSPTGFSQPQHF. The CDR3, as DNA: TGTGCCAGCAGCCCGACGGGATTCAGCCAGCCCCAGCATTTT.

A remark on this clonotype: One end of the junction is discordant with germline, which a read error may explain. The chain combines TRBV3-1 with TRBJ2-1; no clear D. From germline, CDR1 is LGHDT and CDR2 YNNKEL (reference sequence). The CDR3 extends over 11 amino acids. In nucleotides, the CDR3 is TGTGCCAGCAGCCAAGTGAATGAGGAGTTCTTC. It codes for CASSQVNEEFF.

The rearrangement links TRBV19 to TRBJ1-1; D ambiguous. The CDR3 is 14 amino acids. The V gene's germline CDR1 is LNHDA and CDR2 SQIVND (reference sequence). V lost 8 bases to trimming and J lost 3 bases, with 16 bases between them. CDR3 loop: CASRLDLRDTEAFF. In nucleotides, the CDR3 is TGTGCCAGTCGGTTAGACTTGAGGGACACTGAAGCTTTCTTT.